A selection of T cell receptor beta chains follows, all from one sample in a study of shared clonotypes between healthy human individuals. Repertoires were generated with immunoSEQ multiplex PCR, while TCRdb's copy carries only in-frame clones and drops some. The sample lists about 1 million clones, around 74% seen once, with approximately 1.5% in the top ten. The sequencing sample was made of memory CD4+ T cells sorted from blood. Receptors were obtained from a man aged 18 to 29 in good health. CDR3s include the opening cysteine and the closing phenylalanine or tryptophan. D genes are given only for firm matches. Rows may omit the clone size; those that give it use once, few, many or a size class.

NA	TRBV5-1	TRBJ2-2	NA	CASSWLANTGELFF	TGCGCCAGCAGCTGGCTAGCTAACACCGGGGAGCTGTTTTTT
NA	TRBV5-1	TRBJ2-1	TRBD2	CASSSPGGEGPRRSSYNEQFF	TGCGCCAGCAGCTCCCCGGGGGGGGAGGGCCCTCGAAGGAGCTCCTACAATGAGCAGTTCTTC
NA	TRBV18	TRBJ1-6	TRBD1	CASSPQGADSPLHF	TGTGCCAGCTCACCACAGGGGGCCGATTCACCCCTCCACTTT
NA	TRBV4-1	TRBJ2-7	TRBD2	CASSQPLAGNSYEQYF	TGCGCCAGCAGCCAACCACTAGCGGGTAACTCCTACGAGCAGTACTTC
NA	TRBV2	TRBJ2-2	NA	CASTGDGNTGELFF	TGTGCCAGCACAGGGGACGGGAACACCGGGGAGCTGTTTTTT
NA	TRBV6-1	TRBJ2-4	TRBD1	CASSPRQGSRNIQYF	TGTGCCAGCAGTCCCCGACAGGGATCCAGAAACATTCAGTACTTC
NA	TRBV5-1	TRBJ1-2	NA	CASSLEANYGYTF	TGCGCCAGCAGCTTGGAGGCCAACTATGGCTACACCTTC
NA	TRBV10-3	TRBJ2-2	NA	CAITQTRGSGELFF	TGTGCCATCACTCAGACACGTGGCTCCGGGGAGCTGTTTTTT
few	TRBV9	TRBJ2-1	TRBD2	CASTSSGDNEQFF	TGTGCCAGCACCTCTAGCGGGGACAATGAGCAGTTCTTC
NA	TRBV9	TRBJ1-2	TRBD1	CASSTWDRENYGYTF	TGTGCCAGCAGCACCTGGGACAGGGAAAACTATGGCTACACCTTC